This T cell receptor (beta chain) was recorded in a study of cytomegalovirus exposure and HLA in healthy donors. Findings and caveats of the study: A cluster of highly shared sequence variants was likely a sequencing artifact. With further analysis later on, most CMV-associated TCR beta chains appeared HLA-restricted.

Comments on this clone: Its specificity is unknown.

Germline V lookup: CDR1 SGDLS, CDR2 YYNGEE. This CDR3 is built from 16 residues. The V segment lost 4 bases and the J segment 3 bases; nucleotides outside the gene matches: 11. Both 60 Vbeta primers and 13 Jbeta primers went into the PCR. Sequencing used immunoSEQ multiplex PCR; TCRdb keeps in-frame clones, though not all of them. The specimen's table records approximately 58,000 clones. The chain joins TRBV9 to TRBJ2-5; 8 nucleotides align to TRBD2. The TCR sequence derives from a woman between 50 and 59 years old in good health and CMV-seropositive. Specimen: PBMCs. CDR3 protein: CASSPRGLGGEETQYF. CDR3 coding DNA: TGTGCCAGCAGCCCCAGGGGACTCGGGGGGGAAGAGACCCAGTACTTC. The full variable domain, its missing parts supplied by reference TRBV9 and TRBJ2-5, is DSGVTQTPKHLITATGQRVTLRCSPRSGDLSVYWYQQSLDQGLQFLIQYYNGEERAKGNILERFSAQQFPDLHSELNLSSLELGDSALYFCASSPRGLGGEETQYFGPGTRLLVL.